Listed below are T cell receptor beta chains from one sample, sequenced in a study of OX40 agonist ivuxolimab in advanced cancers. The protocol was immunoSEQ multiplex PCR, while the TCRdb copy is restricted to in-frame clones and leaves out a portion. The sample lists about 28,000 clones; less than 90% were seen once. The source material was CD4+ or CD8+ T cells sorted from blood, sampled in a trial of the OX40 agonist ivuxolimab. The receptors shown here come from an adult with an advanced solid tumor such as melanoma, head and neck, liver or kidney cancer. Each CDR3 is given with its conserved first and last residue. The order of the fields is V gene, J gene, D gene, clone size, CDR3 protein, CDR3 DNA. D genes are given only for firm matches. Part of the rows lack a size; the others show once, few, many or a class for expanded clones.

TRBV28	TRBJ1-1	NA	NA	CASSFPGPAFF	TGTGCCAGCAGTTTCCCCGGGCCAGCTTTCTTT
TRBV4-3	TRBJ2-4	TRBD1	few	CASSHRQGWSKNIQYF	TGCGCCAGCAGCCACCGACAGGGTTGGTCCAAAAACATTCAGTACTTC
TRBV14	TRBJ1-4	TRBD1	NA	CASSQFGTALARLFF	TGTGCCAGCAGCCAATTTGGGACAGCCTTAGCTAGACTGTTTTTT
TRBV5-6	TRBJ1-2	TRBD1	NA	CASSSGTGGAGGYTF	TGTGCCAGCAGTTCCGGGACAGGGGGCGCCGGTGGCTACACCTTC
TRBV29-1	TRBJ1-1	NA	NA	CSVGPPFWENTEAFF	TGCAGCGTTGGACCCCCGTTCTGGGAAAACACTGAAGCTTTCTTT
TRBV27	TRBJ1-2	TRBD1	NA	CASRPTGINYGYTF	TGTGCCAGCAGACCGACAGGGATTAACTATGGCTACACCTTC
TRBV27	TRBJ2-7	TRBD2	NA	CASSLASGFSYEQYF	TGTGCCAGCAGTTTAGCTAGCGGGTTCTCCTACGAGCAGTACTTC
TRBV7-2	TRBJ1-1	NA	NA	CASSRTGTNTEAFF	TGTGCCAGCAGTAGAACAGGGACGAACACTGAAGCTTTCTTT
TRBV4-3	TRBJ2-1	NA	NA	CASSQDLDSRSYNEQFF	TGCGCCAGCAGCCAAGATTTAGACAGCCGCTCCTACAATGAGCAGTTCTTC
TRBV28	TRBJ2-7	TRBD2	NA	CASSPQLSGSYEQYF	TGTGCCAGCAGTCCGCAGCTTAGCGGGAGCTACGAGCAGTACTTC
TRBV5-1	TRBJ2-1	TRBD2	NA	CASSLELAGSHNEQFF	TGCGCCAGCAGCTTGGAGCTAGCGGGAAGCCACAATGAGCAGTTCTTC
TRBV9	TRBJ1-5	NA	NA	CASSVGGRFGQPQHF	TGTGCCAGCAGCGTAGGAGGGAGGTTTGGTCAGCCCCAGCATTTT
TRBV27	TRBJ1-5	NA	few	CASSLSQGGNQPQHF	TGTGCCAGCAGTTTATCGCAGGGCGGCAATCAGCCCCAGCATTTT
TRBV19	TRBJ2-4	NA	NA	CASSIGFWAPGMAKNIQYF	TGTGCCAGTAGTATAGGGTTCTGGGCTCCGGGAATGGCCAAAAACATTCAGTACTTC
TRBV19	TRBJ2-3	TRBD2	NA	CATSQGSGDLITDTQYF	TGTGCCACCTCCCAGGGTAGCGGGGACCTAATCACAGATACGCAGTATTTT